Following are 29 T cell receptor beta chains from one sample sequenced in a study of glioma-infiltrating T cells. TCR alpha and beta CDR3 regions were amplified from RNA using iRepertoire nested multiplex PCR. TCRdb recomputed calls from the multiplex PCR reads with MiXCR, one row per CDR3 protein. The sample holds approximately 110,000 distinct CDR3 sequences, 20% to 25% seen once. Source material: glioma tissue, nonneoplastic brain tissue, or PBMCs (not recorded which). Every receptor here comes from a human donor with low-grade glioma or glioblastoma, undergoing nonglioma brain surgery, or in good health (not recorded which).

This chain links TRBV4-3 with TRBJ2-2; 9 nucleotides align to TRBD2. The V and J ends lost 4 bases and 5 bases, in that order; junction bases with no gene match: 5. Germline V gene lookup returns CDR1 LGHNA and CDR2 YSLEER. The CDR3 sequence is 15 residues long. CDR3 amino acids: CASSPLAGKTGELFF. The CDR3 bases are TGCGCCAGCAGCCCGCTAGCGGGAAAAACCGGGGAGCTGTTTTTT.

As regards this clonotype: Mismatch with germline at one junction end may stem from a read error. The chain links TRBV3-1 to TRBJ2-5; tentatively, D is TRBD1 or TRBD2 (6 bases each). Germline V gene sequence: CDR1 LGHDT, CDR2 YNNKEL (reference sequence). The length of the CDR3 is 15 residues. The CDR3 DNA reads as TGTGCCAGCAGCCCCCCGGGGGCCGAACAAGAGACCCGGTACTTC. Protein sequence: CASSPPGAEQETRYF.

On this clonotype itself: This may be a read error: a much more frequent sequence differs by one nucleotide. This chain joins TRBV5-1 and TRBJ2-3; D is ambiguous. The V and J ends lost 4 bases and 4 bases respectively, with 10 bases between them. Germline loops: CDR1 SGHRS, CDR2 YFSETQ. The CDR3 runs 13 residues. CDR3 amino acids: CASSTNGADTQYF. The CDR3 DNA reads TGCGCCAGCAGCACTAACGGAGCAGATACGCAGTATTTT.

Many counts were recorded for this clonotype. The V and J genes are TRBV6-1 and TRBJ1-6; D ambiguous. In germline, CDR1 is MNHNS, CDR2 SASEGT. The CDR3 loop spans 12 amino acids. V was clipped by 5 bases and J by 7 bases, with 6 bases between them. The CDR3 DNA reads as TGTGCCAGCAGTTCAGACAATTCACCCCTCCACTTT. It is translated as CASSSDNSPLHF.

This clonotype was detected ten times or more. The V call is TRBV6-1, the J call TRBJ1-2; no clear D gene. The CDR3 has 14 residues. Germline-derived CDR1 and CDR2 are MNHNS and SASEGT. Trimming stripped 6 bases from V and 6 bases from J, with 17 bases between. CDR3 protein: CASRSGNRANGYTF. CDR3 bases: TGTGCCAGCAGGTCGGGGAACAGAGCCAATGGCTACACCTTC.

This clonotype was picked up many times. This chain links TRBV7-2 with TRBJ2-3, with no clear D. CDR1 is SGHTA and CDR2 is FQGNSA in the germline V gene. Trimming stripped 5 bases from V and 2 bases from J, with 8 bases between. This CDR3 is built from 13 residues. CDR3 protein: CASSRAFTDTQYF. The CDR3 nucleotides are TGTGCCAGCAGCCGGGCATTCACAGATACGCAGTATTTT.

On this clonotype: This CDR3 fails to terminate in the conserved phenylalanine or tryptophan, so it likely reflects a read error. This rearrangement joins TRBV20-1 to TRBJ2-5; possibly TRBD2 for D (5 bases). V was clipped by 4 bases and J by 5 bases, with 14 bases between them. Germline-derived CDR1 and CDR2 are DFQATT and SNEGSKA (reference sequence). This CDR3 is 13 amino acids long. For the CDR3, the DNA is TGCAGTGCTACACGGACTGCCCATGAGACCCAGTACTCT. This encodes CSATRTAHETQYS.

Note on this clonotype: This may arise from a read error, as a much more abundant clone is one base away. The genes are TRBV7-9 and TRBJ2-5; D is ambiguous. CDR3 length: 14 residues. Germline V gene sequence: CDR1 SEHNR, CDR2 FQNEAQ (reference sequence). V dropped 1 base and J dropped 14 bases, with 20 bases sitting between them. The CDR3 is CASSLGSPADLEYF. The DNA of the CDR3 is TGTGCCAGCAGCTTAGGTTCTCCGGCGGACCTTGAATACTTC.

This clonotype occurred many times. The V and J genes are TRBV19 and TRBJ1-5; no firm D call. The CDR3 spans 14 residues. The V end lost 2 bases, the J end lost 0 bases, and 5 bases lay between the germline ends. Germline V CDR1 and CDR2: LNHDA, SQIVND (reference sequence). DNA for the CDR3: TGTGCCAGTAGTATACACGGTAGCAATCAGCCCCAGCATTTT. Protein sequence: CASSIHGSNQPQHF.

In the case of this clonotype: A single base separates this from a much larger clone, so it may be a read error. The genes are TRBV7-9 and TRBJ2-5; 7 bases map to TRBD2. Germline CDR1 reads SEHNR; CDR2 reads FQNEAQ (reference sequence). This CDR3 has 16 residues. CDR3 DNA sequence: TGTGCCAGCAGCCCCAGGAAACTAGCGACCCAAGAGGCCCAGTACTTC. Protein sequence: CASSPRKLATQEAQYF.

This clonotype was seen repeatedly, ten times or more. This chain links TRBV5-1 with TRBJ2-7, with D possibly being TRBD1 or TRBD2 (5 bases each). The CDR3 sequence is 15 residues long. Trimming cost V 4 bases and J 2 bases, with 16 bases left between them. From germline, CDR1 is SGHRS and CDR2 YFSETQ. CDR3 nucleotide sequence: TGCGCCAGCAGCACGGACACTTTGGGGGCCTACGAGCAGTACTTC. Protein sequence: CASSTDTLGAYEQYF.

This clonotype occurred many times. This chain connects TRBV10-3 to TRBJ2-1; perhaps D is TRBD1 or TRBD2 (5 bases each). Trimming cost V 8 bases and J 8 bases, with 13 bases left between them. Germline CDR1 ENHRY, CDR2 SYGVKD. The CDR3 contains 12 residues. CDR3 sequence reads: CAIRREGHEQFF. The CDR3 region has the DNA TGTGCCATCCGGCGCGAGGGACATGAGCAGTTCTTC.

This clonotype was seen a handful of times. The chain carries TRBV7-2 and TRBJ2-1; the match to TRBD2 covers 12 bases. Germline CDR1 and CDR2: SGHTA and FQGNSA. The CDR3 contains 17 residues. Germline trimming cut 4 bases from V and 4 bases from J; bases unmatched to any gene: 8. CDR3 nucleotide sequence: TGTGCCAGCAGCTCACCAATCGGGACTAGCGGGTACAATGAGCAGTTCTTC. Translated, it gives CASSSPIGTSGYNEQFF.

This clonotype was seen more than once but under ten times. The V call is TRBV30, the J call TRBJ1-2; D gene ambiguous. The CDR3 covers 11 residues. The germline CDR1 and CDR2 sequences are GTSNPN and SVGIG (reference sequence). The V gene lost 3 bases and the J gene lost 1 base, with 3 bases spanning the gap. CDR3 nucleotide sequence: TGTGCCTGGAGCAATAACTATGGCTACACCTTC. Amino acid sequence: CAWSNNYGYTF. The full variable domain, in which reference TRBV30 and TRBJ1-2 provide the parts outside the CDR3, is SQTIHQWPATLVQPVGSPLSLECTVEGTSNPNLYWYRQAAGRGLQLLFYSVGIGQISSEVPQNLSASRPQDRQFILSSKKLLLSDSGFYLCAWSNNYGYTFGSGTRLTVV.

V usage is TRBV20-1 and J usage is TRBJ2-5; 8 nucleotides line up with TRBD1. V was clipped by 3 bases and J by 4 bases; unmatched bases: 10. This CDR3 has 15 residues. The germline V gene encodes CDR1 DFQATT and CDR2 SNEGSKA (reference sequence). CDR3 in amino acids: CSASPINGQGETQYF. The CDR3 DNA follows: TGCAGTGCTAGTCCAATAAACGGACAGGGAGAGACCCAGTACTTC.

The gene calls are TRBV6-4 and TRBJ2-5; maybe TRBD1 (5 bases). The CDR3 totals 13 residues. Germline V gene sequence: CDR1 MRHNA, CDR2 SNTAGT. The V and J ends lost 3 bases and 7 bases respectively, with 12 bases between them. In nucleotides, the CDR3 is TGTGCCAGCAGTGAAGTCTGGGGCGTGACCCAGTACTTC. Translated: CASSEVWGVTQYF.

Concerning this clonotype itself: A much larger clone differs from this one at a single base, so this may be a read error. V and J are TRBV18 and TRBJ2-5; tentative D call: TRBD1 (5 bases). Germline V gene lookup returns CDR1 KGHSH and CDR2 LQKENI. The CDR3 covers 14 residues. The CDR3 bases are TGTGCCAGCTCACGAGACCGACAGCAAGAGGCCCAGTACTTC. The encoded protein is CASSRDRQQEAQYF.

The rearrangement joins TRBV2 to TRBJ2-3, with D perhaps TRBD2 (6 bases). CDR3 size: 12 residues. In germline, CDR1 is SNHLY, CDR2 FYNNEI. Trimming pared 6 bases from V and 4 bases from J, leaving 8 bases between. CDR3 sequence: CASRGDSDTQYF. Written as DNA, the CDR3 is TGTGCCAGCAGGGGGGACTCAGATACGCAGTATTTT.

This clonotype was seen ten or more times. J is TRBJ2-5 and V is TRBV12-3 or TRBV12-4; TRBD2 agrees at 13 bases. Losses at the gene ends were 11 bases for V and 4 bases for J; bases not matched to a gene: 4. This CDR3 region has 13 residues. CDR3 region: CASRTSGRETQYF. DNA for the CDR3: TGTGCCTCAAGGACTAGCGGGAGAGAGACCCAGTACTTC.

This clonotype was seen repeatedly, ten times or more. This chain uses TRBV6-2 or TRBV6-3 with TRBJ1-1; the D is unclear. Between the trimmed V and J ends, which lost 4 bases and 5 bases, there was a span of 8 bases. CDR1 is MNHEY and CDR2 is SVGEGT in the germline V gene. CDR3 length: 12 residues. The CDR3 coding sequence is TGTGCCAGCAGTTTAATGGGGACTGAAGCTTTCTTT. Translation: CASSLMGTEAFF.

The chain has TRBV5-6 and TRBJ1-1; no clear D. The length of the CDR3 is 11 residues. Germline V gene sequence: CDR1 SGHDT, CDR2 YYEEEE. Trimming removed 3 bases from V and 5 bases from J, with 5 bases in between. CDR3 nucleotides: TGTGCCAGCAGCTCTGAGACTGAAGCTTTCTTT. Translation gives CASSSETEAFF.

The chain joins TRBV29-1 to TRBJ2-2; D gene unclear. The CDR3 has 13 residues. V shed 2 bases and J shed 4 bases, with 8 bases lying between them. Germline CDR1 and CDR2: SQVTM and ANQGSEA. CDR3 sequence (DNA): TGCAGCGTTGAACCTATCACCACCGGGGAGCTGTTTTTT. Its protein is CSVEPITTGELFF.

This clonotype was counted ten times or more. This chain uses TRBV6-6 with TRBJ1-1; TRBD1 is a possible D gene (6 bases). This CDR3 has 17 amino acids. With 0 bases removed from V and 1 base from J, the gap between germline ends came to 15 bases. CDR1 and CDR2 (germline): MNHNY, SVGAGI (reference sequence). The CDR3 sequence: CASSYSAFGTKNTEAFF. DNA of the CDR3: TGTGCCAGCAGTTACTCCGCATTCGGGACAAAGAACACTGAAGCTTTCTTT.

This clonotype was seen many times. CDR3 protein: CSASERDYSYEQYF. The CDR3 nucleotides read TGCAGTGCTAGTGAGCGGGATTACTCCTACGAGCAGTACTTC. This sequence joins TRBV20-1 and TRBJ2-7, with TRBD2 matching 7 bases. The CDR3 covers 14 residues. Germline assignment: CDR1 DFQATT and CDR2 SNEGSKA (reference sequence). The trim removed 3 bases at V and 0 bases at J, leaving 5 bases unmatched.

This chain connects TRBV7-9 to TRBJ2-1, with 14 positions matching TRBD2. The CDR3 contains 15 residues. Germline V gene lookup returns CDR1 SEHNR and CDR2 FQNEAQ (reference sequence). With 8 bases clipped from V and 8 bases from J, the junction kept 8 bases outside the gene matches. The CDR3 loop is CASRSGTSGRDEQFF. CDR3 sequence (DNA): TGTGCCAGCCGCTCAGGGACTAGCGGGAGAGATGAGCAGTTCTTC.

This clonotype occurred a few times. V gene TRBV7-2 combines with J gene TRBJ2-3; D uncertain. CDR1 and CDR2 from the germline V gene are SGHTA and FQGNSA. This CDR3 has 15 residues. Trimming took 7 bases from V and 2 from J, leaving 16 bases between them. Here the CDR3 reads CASKRLSTDTDTQYF. CDR3 nucleotide sequence: TGTGCCAGCAAAAGGTTGTCCACGGACACAGATACGCAGTATTTT.

The chain is built from TRBV5-4 and TRBJ2-7, with 11 bases matching TRBD2. J lost 3 bases, V lost 4 bases, and 9 bases had no gene match. The CDR3 is 16 amino acids. Germline CDR1 and CDR2: SGHNT and YYREEE (reference sequence). The CDR3 protein is CASSPSGLAANYEQYF. DNA of the CDR3: TGTGCCAGCAGCCCCTCGGGACTAGCGGCCAACTACGAGCAGTACTTC.

In regard to this clonotype: Germline and junction disagree at one end, which may indicate a read error. The chain uses TRBV11-2 and TRBJ2-1, with a possible D match to TRBD1 (6 bases). Germline V gene data show CDR1 as SGHAT and CDR2 as FQNNGV. The CDR3 runs to 15 residues. CDR3 sequence reads: CASSAGQSSYNEKFF. The CDR3 region has the DNA TGTGCCAGTAGTGCCGGACAGAGCTCCTACAATGAGAAGTTCTTC. The full variable domain, in which reference TRBV11-2 and TRBJ2-1 provide the parts outside the CDR3, is EAGVAQSPRYKIIEKRQSVAFWCNPISGHATLYWYQQILGQGPKLLIQFQNNGVVDDSQLPKDRFSAERLKGVDSTLKIQPAKLEDSAVYLCASSAGQSSYNEKFFGPGTRLTVL.

On this clonotype: One base away lies a much larger clone, so this may be a sequencing read error. The J gene is TRBJ1-1, the V gene TRBV3-1, with 8 bases fitting TRBD1. CDR1 is LGHDT, CDR2 YNNKEL, per germline (reference sequence). V lost 6 bases, J lost 3 bases, and 6 bases stayed unmatched. CDR3 size: 14 residues. The CDR3 reads CASRPWTGYTEAFF. CDR3 bases: TGTGCCAGCAGACCTTGGACAGGGTACACTGAAGCTTTCTTT.